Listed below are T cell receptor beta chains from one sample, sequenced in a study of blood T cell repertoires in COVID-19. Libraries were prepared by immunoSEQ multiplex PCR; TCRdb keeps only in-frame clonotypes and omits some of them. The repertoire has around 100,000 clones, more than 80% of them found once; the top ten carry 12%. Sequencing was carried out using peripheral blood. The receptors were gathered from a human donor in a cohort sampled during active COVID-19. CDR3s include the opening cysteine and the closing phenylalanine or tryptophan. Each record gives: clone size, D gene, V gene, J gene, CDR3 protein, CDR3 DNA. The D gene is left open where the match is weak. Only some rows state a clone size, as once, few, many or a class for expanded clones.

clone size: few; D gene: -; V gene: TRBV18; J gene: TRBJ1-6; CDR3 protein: CASSPERESPLHF; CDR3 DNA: TGTGCCAGCTCACCAGAGAGAGAGTCCCCCCTCCACTTT
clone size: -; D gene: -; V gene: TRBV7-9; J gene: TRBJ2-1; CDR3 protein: CASSSTGSYNEQFF; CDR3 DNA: TGTGCCAGCAGCTCAACAGGGTCTTACAATGAGCAGTTCTTC
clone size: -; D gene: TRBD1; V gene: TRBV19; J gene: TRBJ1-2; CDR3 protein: CASIQTGTGLYGYTF; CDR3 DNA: TGTGCCAGTATTCAAACCGGGACAGGGCTCTATGGCTACACCTTC
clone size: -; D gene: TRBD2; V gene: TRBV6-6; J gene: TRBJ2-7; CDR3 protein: CASSRPSGPSGTYEQYF; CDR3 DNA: TGTGCCAGCAGTCGGCCTAGCGGACCGTCCGGGACCTACGAGCAGTACTTC
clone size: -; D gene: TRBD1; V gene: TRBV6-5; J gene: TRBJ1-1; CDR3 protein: CASRDRGWNTEAFF; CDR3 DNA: TGTGCCAGCAGAGACAGGGGGTGGAACACTGAAGCTTTCTTT
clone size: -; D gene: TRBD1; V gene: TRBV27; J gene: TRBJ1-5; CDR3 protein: CASSSTRDRGNQPQHF; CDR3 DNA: TGTGCCAGCAGTTCAACCCGGGACAGGGGGAATCAGCCCCAGCATTTT
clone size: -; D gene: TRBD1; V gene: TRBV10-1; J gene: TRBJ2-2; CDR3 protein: CASSRTGANTGELFF; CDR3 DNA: TGCGCCAGCAGCAGGACAGGGGCGAACACCGGGGAGCTGTTTTTT
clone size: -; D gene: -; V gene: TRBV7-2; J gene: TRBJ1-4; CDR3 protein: CASSLGQIENEKLFF; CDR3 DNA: TGTGCCAGCAGCTTAGGACAAATTGAAAATGAAAAACTGTTTTTT
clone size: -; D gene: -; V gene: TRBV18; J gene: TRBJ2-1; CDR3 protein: CASSPAGNEQFF; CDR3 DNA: TGTGCCAGCTCACCAGCGGGGAATGAGCAGTTCTTC
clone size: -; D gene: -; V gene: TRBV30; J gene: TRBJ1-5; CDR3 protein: CAWSRASGPQHF; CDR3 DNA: TGTGCCTGGAGCCGAGCCTCTGGGCCCCAGCATTTT
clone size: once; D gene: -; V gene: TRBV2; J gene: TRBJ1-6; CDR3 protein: CASSGTKRADEYNSPLHF; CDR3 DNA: TGTGCCAGCAGTGGAACAAAGCGGGCCGACGAATATAATTCACCCCTCCACTTT
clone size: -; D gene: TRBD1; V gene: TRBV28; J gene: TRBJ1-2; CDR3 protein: CASRPRGQGVGYTF; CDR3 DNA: TGTGCCAGCAGGCCTAGGGGACAGGGGGTCGGCTACACCTTC
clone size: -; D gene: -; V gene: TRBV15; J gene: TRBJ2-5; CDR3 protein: CATSRSLDRGTQYF; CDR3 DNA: TGTGCCACCAGCCGTAGCCTAGACCGGGGGACCCAGTACTTC
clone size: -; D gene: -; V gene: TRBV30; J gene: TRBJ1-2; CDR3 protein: CAWTQPQERDGYTF; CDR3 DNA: TGTGCCTGGACCCAGCCACAGGAAAGGGATGGCTACACCTTC
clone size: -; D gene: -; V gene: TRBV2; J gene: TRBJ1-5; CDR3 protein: CASSESGGRNQPQHF; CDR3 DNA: TGTGCCAGCAGTGAAAGCGGAGGGAGAAATCAGCCCCAGCATTTT
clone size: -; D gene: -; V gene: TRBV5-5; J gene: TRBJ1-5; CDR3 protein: CASSLEVGIRNQPQHF; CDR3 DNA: TGTGCCAGCAGCTTGGAAGTCGGGATCCGCAATCAGCCCCAGCATTTT
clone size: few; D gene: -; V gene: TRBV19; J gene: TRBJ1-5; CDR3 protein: CASSIDQARSPQHF; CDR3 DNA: TGTGCCAGTAGTATAGACCAGGCCCGATCGCCCCAGCATTTT
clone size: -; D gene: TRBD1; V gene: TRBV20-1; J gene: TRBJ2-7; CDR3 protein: CSASPGQTYEQYF; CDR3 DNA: TGCAGTGCTAGTCCGGGACAGACCTACGAGCAGTACTTC
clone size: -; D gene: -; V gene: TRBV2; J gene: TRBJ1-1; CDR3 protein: CASSVGQPTEAFF; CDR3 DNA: TGTGCCAGCAGTGTAGGACAGCCTACTGAAGCTTTCTTT
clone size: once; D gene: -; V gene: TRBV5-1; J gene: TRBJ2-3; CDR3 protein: CASSDGTPSTDTQYF; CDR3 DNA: TGCGCCAGCTCAGACGGGACACCCAGCACAGATACGCAGTATTTT
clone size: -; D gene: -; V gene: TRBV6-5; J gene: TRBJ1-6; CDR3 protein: CASRPVGVPLHF; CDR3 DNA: TGTGCCAGCAGGCCAGTAGGGGTACCCCTCCACTTT
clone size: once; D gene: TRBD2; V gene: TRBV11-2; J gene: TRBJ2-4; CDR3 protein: CASSWSTSGVAKNIQYF; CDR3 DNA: TGTGCCAGCAGCTGGAGTACTAGCGGGGTAGCCAAAAACATTCAGTACTTC
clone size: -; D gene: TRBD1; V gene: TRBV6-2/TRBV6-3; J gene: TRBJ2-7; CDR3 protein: CASSGTGTVTYEQYF; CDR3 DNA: TGTGCCAGCAGTGGAACCGGGACAGTGACCTACGAGCAGTACTTC
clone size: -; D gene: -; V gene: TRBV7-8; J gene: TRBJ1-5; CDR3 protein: CASSFISRQSGQPQHF; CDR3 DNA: TGTGCCAGCAGCTTCATATCTCGCCAATCCGGTCAGCCCCAGCATTTT
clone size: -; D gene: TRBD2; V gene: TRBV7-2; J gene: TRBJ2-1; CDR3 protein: CASSLVAGENEQFF; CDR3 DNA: TGTGCCAGCAGCTTGGTCGCGGGGGAGAATGAGCAGTTCTTC
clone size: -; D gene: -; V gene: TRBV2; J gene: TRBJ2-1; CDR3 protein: CASGPDDNEQFF; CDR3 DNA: TGTGCCAGCGGGCCAGACGACAATGAGCAGTTCTTC
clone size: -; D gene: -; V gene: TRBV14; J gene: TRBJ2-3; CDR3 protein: CASSQDVGARDTQYF; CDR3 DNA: TGTGCCAGCAGCCAAGACGTGGGGGCGAGAGATACGCAGTATTTT
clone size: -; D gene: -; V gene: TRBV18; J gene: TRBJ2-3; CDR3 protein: CASSPPKGGVGRGTDTQYF; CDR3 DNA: TGTGCCAGCTCACCACCCAAGGGGGGGGTAGGACGTGGCACAGATACGCAGTATTTT
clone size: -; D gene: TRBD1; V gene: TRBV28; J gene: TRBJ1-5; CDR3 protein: CASRTGMGQPQHF; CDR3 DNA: TGTGCCAGCAGGACAGGGATGGGGCAGCCCCAGCATTTT
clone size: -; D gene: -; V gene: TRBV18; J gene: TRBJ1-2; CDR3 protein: CASSPTGDYGYTF; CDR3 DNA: TGTGCCAGCTCACCCACGGGAGACTATGGCTACACCTTC
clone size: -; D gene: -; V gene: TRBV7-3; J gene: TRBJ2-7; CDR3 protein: CASGQTGYEQYF; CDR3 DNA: TGTGCCAGCGGCCAGACTGGGTACGAGCAGTACTTC
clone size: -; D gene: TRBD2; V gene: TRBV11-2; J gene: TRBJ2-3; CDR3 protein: CASSSKGTSGYSSTDTQYF; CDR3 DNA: TGTGCCAGCAGCTCTAAGGGGACTAGCGGGTATTCTAGCACAGATACGCAGTATTTT
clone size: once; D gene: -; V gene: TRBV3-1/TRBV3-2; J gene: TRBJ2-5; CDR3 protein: CASSQAGGAETQYF; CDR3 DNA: TGTGCCAGCAGCCAAGCGGGGGGCGCGGAGACCCAGTACTTC
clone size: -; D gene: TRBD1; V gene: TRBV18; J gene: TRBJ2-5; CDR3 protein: CASSDRAAETQYF; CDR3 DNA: TGTGCCAGCTCCGACAGGGCCGCCGAGACCCAGTACTTC
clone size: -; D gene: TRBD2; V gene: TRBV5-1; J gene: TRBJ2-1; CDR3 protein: CASSTLAGGGNEQFF; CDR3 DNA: TGCGCCAGCAGCACCTTAGCGGGGGGCGGGAATGAGCAGTTCTTC
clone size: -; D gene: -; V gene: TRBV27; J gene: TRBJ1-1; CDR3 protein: CASSLALNSQGRDTEAFF; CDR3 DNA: TGTGCCAGCAGTTTAGCTTTAAATTCCCAGGGAAGGGACACTGAAGCTTTCTTT
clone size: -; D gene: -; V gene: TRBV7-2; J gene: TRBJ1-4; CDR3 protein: CASSSFGQINEKLFF; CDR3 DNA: TGTGCCAGCAGCTCGTTTGGGCAGATTAATGAAAAACTGTTTTTT
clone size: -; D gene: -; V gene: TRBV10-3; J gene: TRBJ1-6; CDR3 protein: CATGGGNSPLHF; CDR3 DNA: TGTGCCACCGGTGGAGGGAACTCACCCCTCCACTTT
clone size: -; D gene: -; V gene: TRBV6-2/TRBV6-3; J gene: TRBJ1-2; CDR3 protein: CASSYSGHLKGLHGYTF; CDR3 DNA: TGTGCCAGCAGTTACTCGGGTCATCTAAAGGGGCTCCATGGCTACACCTTC
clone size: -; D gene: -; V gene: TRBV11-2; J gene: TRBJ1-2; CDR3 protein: CASSLSGRTIFGYTF; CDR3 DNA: TGTGCCAGCAGCTTATCGGGCAGGACAATTTTTGGCTACACCTTC
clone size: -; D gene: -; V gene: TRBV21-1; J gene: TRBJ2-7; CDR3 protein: CAIGQGPGKNEQYF; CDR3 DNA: TGTGCCATCGGGCAGGGGCCGGGGAAGAATGAGCAGTACTTC
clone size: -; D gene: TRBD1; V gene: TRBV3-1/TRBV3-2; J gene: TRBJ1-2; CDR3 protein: CASRHTGGRGYGYTF; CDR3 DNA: TGTGCCAGCAGGCATACAGGGGGTCGGGGCTATGGCTACACCTTC